The sample holds a few counts of the clone carrying this TCR beta chain. Its target is not known. These data are taken from a study of identical twins. Notes on the study in general: Potential partial confounding of zero-insertion analyses by invariant MAIT and iNKT cells was noted.

TCRdb recomputed calls from the 5' RACE reads with MiXCR, one row per CDR3 protein. The sample lists 470,000 or so distinct CDR3 sequences, roughly a quarter occurring once. Per germline, CDR1 LGHNA and CDR2 YSLEER. The CDR3 is 12 residues long. The V and J ends lost 4 bases and 9 bases, in that order; junction bases with no gene match: 5. These data are also associated with another study on T cells expressing NK-cell markers.

The rearrangement uses TRBV4-3 and TRBJ1-1; 7 bases agree with TRBD1. The TCR sequence derives from a woman in her late teens or twenties in good health. Sequences were obtained from CD4+ T cells sorted from blood. The CDR3 reads CASSPTGVKAFF. DNA for the CDR3: TGCGCCAGCAGCCCAACAGGGGTGAAAGCTTTCTTT.